This entry lists 17 T cell receptor beta chains sequenced from one sample in a study of shared clonotypes between healthy human individuals. Here immunoSEQ multiplex PCR was the method, and the copy in TCRdb shows in-frame clones only, minus some. The sample consists of some 700,000 clones, 90% of them appearing once. The source material was memory CD8+ T cells from PBMCs. Subset here: CD45RO+ cells pooled with CCR7-negative TemRA cells. The receptors stem from a man aged 18 to 29 in good health. Some clones in this sample may be carry-over from other donors' samples.

The chain has TRBV19 and TRBJ2-1; 12 bases fit TRBD1. Per the germline V gene, CDR1 is LNHDA and CDR2 is SQIVND (reference sequence). This CDR3 has 14 amino acids. The trim removed 5 bases at V and 9 bases at J, leaving 5 bases unmatched. CDR3 sequence: CASSLGTGGVEQFF. The CDR3 DNA follows: TGTGCCAGTAGTCTTGGGACAGGGGGCGTTGAGCAGTTCTTC.

This sequence joins TRBV28 and TRBJ2-5; the match to TRBD2 covers 8 bases. The CDR3 loop spans 15 amino acids. V lost 5 bases to trimming and J lost 1 base; unmatched junction nucleotides: 6. The germline V gene encodes CDR1 MDHEN and CDR2 SYDVKM. Written as DNA, the CDR3 is TGTGCCAGCAGTAGGAAACTAGCGGTCCAAGAGACCCAGTACTTC. It codes for CASSRKLAVQETQYF.

The chain joins TRBV27 to TRBJ2-7; weak D call: TRBD1 (6 bases). Germline V CDR1 and CDR2: MNHEY, SMNVEV (reference sequence). CDR3 length equals 15 residues. V lost 5 bases, J lost 2 bases, and 16 bases lay in between. Here the CDR3 reads CASSPNRDNAYEQYF. DNA for the CDR3: TGTGCCAGCAGTCCCAACCGGGACAACGCCTACGAGCAGTACTTC.

The CDR3 region has the DNA TGTGCCAGCAGCGTAGCGGGGGGGGTGGACACTGAAGCTTTCTTT. Its protein is CASSVAGGVDTEAFF. The chain has TRBV9 and TRBJ1-1; TRBD1 is a possible D gene (5 bases). The V end was cut by 0 bases, the J end by 3 bases, with 12 bases between. This CDR3 region has 15 residues. Germline CDR1 reads SGDLS; CDR2 reads YYNGEE.

CDR3 in DNA: TGTGCCAGCAGCCGCCCCGGACAAATATACGAGCAGTACTTC. The encoded protein is CASSRPGQIYEQYF. The chain is built from TRBV27 and TRBJ2-7, with a possible D match to TRBD1 (5 bases). The CDR3 extends over 14 amino acids. Per germline, CDR1 MNHEY and CDR2 SMNVEV (reference sequence). Trimming cost V 6 bases and J 4 bases, with 16 bases left between them.

The chain combines TRBV4-1 with TRBJ2-7; a possible D gene is TRBD2 (6 bases). There are 15 residues in the CDR3. V was shortened by 4 bases and J by 0 bases, with 13 bases between the two germline ends. Germline V gives CDR1 MGHRA, CDR2 YSYEKL. CDR3 sequence: CASSPPAGPSYEQYF. DNA for the CDR3: TGCGCCAGCAGCCCCCCAGCGGGCCCCTCCTACGAGCAGTACTTC.

The chain is built from TRBV27 and TRBJ2-2, with unresolved D. Between the trimmed V and J ends, which lost 1 base and 1 base, there was a span of 7 bases. Looked up from germline, CDR1 is MNHEY and CDR2 is SMNVEV (reference sequence). The length of the CDR3 is 15 residues. The CDR3 region is CASSLLLGNTGELFF. As DNA, the CDR3 is TGTGCCAGCAGTTTATTGTTGGGGAACACCGGGGAGCTGTTTTTT.

Concerning this clone itself: Compared with germline, one end of the junction differs, possibly owing to a read error. Other DNA sequences within the sample encode an identical CDR3. The V gene is TRBV4-3, the J gene TRBJ2-5, with D perhaps TRBD1 or TRBD2 (5 bases each). Germline V CDR1 and CDR2: LGHNA, YSLEER. CDR3 size: 15 residues. The CDR3 bases are TGCGCCAGCAGCCAAGATACGAGTCAGGGAGAGACCCAATACTTC. Protein sequence: CASSQDTSQGETQYF.

This chain connects TRBV7-2 to TRBJ1-2, with D maybe TRBD1 (6 bases). V lost 0 bases to trimming and J lost 8 bases, with 19 bases between them. The CDR3 has 16 amino acids. Germline V gives CDR1 SGHTA, CDR2 FQGNSA. DNA for the CDR3: TGTGCCAGCAGCTTAGCGGGTAACGGGACACCCAGAGGCTACACCTTC. This translates into CASSLAGNGTPRGYTF.

This chain uses TRBV15 with TRBJ2-3; 9 bases are shared with TRBD1. The CDR3 sequence is 17 residues long. Losses at the gene ends were 4 bases for V and 5 bases for J; bases not matched to a gene: 13. Germline lookup yields CDR1 LNHNV and CDR2 YYDKDF (reference sequence). Here the CDR3 reads CATSTPLGTGREDTQYF. The CDR3 region has the DNA TGTGCCACCAGCACCCCTCTAGGGACAGGGCGGGAAGATACGCAGTATTTT.

V gene TRBV9 combines with J gene TRBJ2-7; 12 bases fit TRBD1. The CDR3 runs 15 residues. Germline V lookup: CDR1 SGDLS, CDR2 YYNGEE. Trimming removed 0 bases from V and 5 bases from J; junction bases left unmatched: 3. Written as DNA, the CDR3 is TGTGCCAGCAGCGTAGGAGGGACAGGGGGCAACGAGCAGTACTTC. Residues: CASSVGGTGGNEQYF.

V and J are TRBV21-1 and TRBJ1-4; TRBD1, the table's D call, lacks a check against the DNA. TRBV21-1 is labeled a pseudogene. This CDR3 has 19 amino acids. Here the CDR3 DNA reads TGTGCCAGCAGCCTTGCAACGGGGACAGGGGTCCTTTGGAGGGAAAAACTGTTTTTT. This codes for CASSLATGTGVLWREKLFF.

V gene TRBV9 combines with J gene TRBJ2-7; D remains unclear. Germline V gives CDR1 SGDLS, CDR2 YYNGEE. The ends were cut back, 4 bases at V and 3 bases at J, with 11 bases in the middle. CDR3 length equals 13 residues. The CDR3: CASSFGPNYEQYF. In nucleotides, the CDR3 is TGTGCCAGCAGCTTTGGACCTAACTACGAGCAGTACTTC.

The V and J genes are TRBV7-9 and TRBJ2-1, with D possibly being TRBD1 or TRBD2 (5 bases each). The V end was cut by 5 bases, the J end by 8 bases, with 22 bases between. The CDR3 length is 16 residues. Germline V gene sequence: CDR1 SEHNR, CDR2 FQNEAQ (reference sequence). The CDR3 protein is CASSPWDVRHADEQFF. The CDR3 nucleotides are TGTGCCAGCAGCCCCTGGGACGTCCGCCACGCCGATGAGCAGTTCTTC.

The rearrangement uses TRBV7-9 and TRBJ1-1, with D hard to call. The CDR3 runs to 13 residues. V was clipped by 2 bases and J by 5 bases, with 9 bases between them. Germline CDR1 and CDR2: SEHNR and FQNEAQ (reference sequence). For the CDR3, the DNA is TGTGCCAGCAGCTTACCTAGTTTTACTGAAGCTTTCTTT. Amino acids: CASSLPSFTEAFF.

This chain uses TRBV12-5 with TRBJ2-1; D is possibly TRBD1 (6 bases). The CDR3 is 12 amino acids. The V end lost 5 bases, the J end lost 5 bases, and 7 bases lay between the germline ends. CDR1 and CDR2 from the germline V gene are LGHNT and FRNRAP. The CDR3, as DNA: TGTGCTAGTGGTACAGGGAACAATGAGCAGTTCTTC. It codes for CASGTGNNEQFF. Supplemented by reference TRBV12-5 and TRBJ2-1, the full variable domain reads DARVTQTPRHKVTEMGQEVTMRCQPILGHNTVFWYRQTMMQGLELLAYFRNRAPLDDSGMPKDRFSAEMPDATLATLKIQPSEPRDSAVYFCASGTGNNEQFFGPGTRLTVL.

The V call is TRBV30, the J call TRBJ2-1; the D is unclear. The CDR3 length is 15 residues. Germline V gene sequence: CDR1 GTSNPN, CDR2 SVGIG (reference sequence). The V end was cut by 0 bases, the J end by 0 bases, with 9 bases between. The CDR3 is CAWSVRHFSYNEQFF. In DNA, the CDR3 is TGTGCCTGGAGTGTACGACACTTCTCCTACAATGAGCAGTTCTTC.